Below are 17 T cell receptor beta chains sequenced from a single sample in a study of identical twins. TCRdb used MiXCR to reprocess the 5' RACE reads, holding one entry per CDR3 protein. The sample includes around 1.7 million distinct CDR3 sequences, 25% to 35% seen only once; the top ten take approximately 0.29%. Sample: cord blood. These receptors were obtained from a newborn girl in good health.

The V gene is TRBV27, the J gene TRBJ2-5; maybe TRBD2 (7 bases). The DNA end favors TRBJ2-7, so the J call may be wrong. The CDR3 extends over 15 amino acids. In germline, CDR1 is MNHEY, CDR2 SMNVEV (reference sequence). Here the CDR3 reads CASSPHQGRGYEQYF. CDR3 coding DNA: TGTGCCAGCAGTCCCCATCAGGGGAGGGGCTACGAGCAGTACTTC.

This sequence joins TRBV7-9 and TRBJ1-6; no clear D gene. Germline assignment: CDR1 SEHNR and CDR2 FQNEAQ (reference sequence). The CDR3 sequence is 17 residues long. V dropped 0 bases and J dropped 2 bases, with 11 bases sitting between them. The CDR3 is CASSLAWYSAYNSPLHF. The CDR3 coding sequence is TGTGCCAGCAGCTTAGCTTGGTATTCAGCCTATAATTCACCCCTCCACTTT. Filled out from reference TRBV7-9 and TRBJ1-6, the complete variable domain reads DTGVSQNPRHKITKRGQNVTFRCDPISEHNRLYWYRQTLGQGPEFLTYFQNEAQLEKSRLLSDRFSAERPKGSFSTLEIQRTEQGDSAMYLCASSLAWYSAYNSPLHFGNGTRLTVT.

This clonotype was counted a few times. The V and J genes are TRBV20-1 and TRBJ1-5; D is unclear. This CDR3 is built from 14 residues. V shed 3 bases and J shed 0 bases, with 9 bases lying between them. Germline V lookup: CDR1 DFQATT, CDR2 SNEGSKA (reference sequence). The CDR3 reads CSARSAYSNQPQHF. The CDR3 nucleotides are TGCAGTGCTAGGTCTGCCTATAGCAATCAGCCCCAGCATTTT.

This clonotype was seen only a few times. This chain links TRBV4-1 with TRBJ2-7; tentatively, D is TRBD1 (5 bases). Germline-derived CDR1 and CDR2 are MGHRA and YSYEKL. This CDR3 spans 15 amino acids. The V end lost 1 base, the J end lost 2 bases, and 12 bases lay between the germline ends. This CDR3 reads CASSQGSGPTYEQYF. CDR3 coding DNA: TGCGCCAGCAGCCAAGGATCAGGGCCTACCTACGAGCAGTACTTC.

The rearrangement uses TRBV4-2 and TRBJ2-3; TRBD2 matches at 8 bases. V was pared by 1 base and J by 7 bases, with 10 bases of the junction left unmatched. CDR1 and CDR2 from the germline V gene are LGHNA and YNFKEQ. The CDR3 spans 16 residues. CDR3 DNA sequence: TGTGCCAGCAGCCAAGGGTCTCGGGGGGGGCCGAATACGCAGTATTTT. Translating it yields CASSQGSRGGPNTQYF.

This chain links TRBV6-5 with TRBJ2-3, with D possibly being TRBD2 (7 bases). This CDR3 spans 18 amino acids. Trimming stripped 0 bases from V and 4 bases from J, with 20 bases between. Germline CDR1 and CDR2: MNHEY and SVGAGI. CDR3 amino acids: CASSYSLGGGGKADTQYF. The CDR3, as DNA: TGTGCCAGCAGTTACTCCCTGGGGGGGGGCGGGAAAGCAGATACGCAGTATTTT.

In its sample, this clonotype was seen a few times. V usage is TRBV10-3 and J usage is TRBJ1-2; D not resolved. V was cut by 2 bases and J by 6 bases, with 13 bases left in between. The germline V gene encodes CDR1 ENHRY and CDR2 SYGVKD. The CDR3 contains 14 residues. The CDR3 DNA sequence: TGTGCCATCAGTGAGGGGAGGGTGCTCGATGGCTACACCTTC. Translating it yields CAISEGRVLDGYTF.

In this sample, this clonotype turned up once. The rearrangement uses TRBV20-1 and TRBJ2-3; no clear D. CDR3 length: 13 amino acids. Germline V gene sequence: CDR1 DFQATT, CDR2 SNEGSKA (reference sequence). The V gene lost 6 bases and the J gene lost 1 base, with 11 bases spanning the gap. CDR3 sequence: CSARMSGTDTQYF. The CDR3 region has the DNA TGCAGTGCCAGAATGAGCGGCACAGATACGCAGTATTTT.

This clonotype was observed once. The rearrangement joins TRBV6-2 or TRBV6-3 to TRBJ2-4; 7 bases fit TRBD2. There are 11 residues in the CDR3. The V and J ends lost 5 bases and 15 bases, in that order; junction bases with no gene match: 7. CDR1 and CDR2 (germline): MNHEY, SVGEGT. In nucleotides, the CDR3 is TGTGCCAGCAGTCAAGCGGGGCGACTGTACTTC. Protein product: CASSQAGRLYF.

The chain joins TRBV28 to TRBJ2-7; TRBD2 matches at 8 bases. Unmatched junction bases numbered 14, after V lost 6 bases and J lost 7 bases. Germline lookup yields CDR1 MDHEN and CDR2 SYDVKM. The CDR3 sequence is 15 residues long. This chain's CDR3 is CASSPWTSPLGEQYF. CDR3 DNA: TGTGCCAGCAGCCCGTGGACTAGCCCCTTAGGGGAGCAGTACTTC.

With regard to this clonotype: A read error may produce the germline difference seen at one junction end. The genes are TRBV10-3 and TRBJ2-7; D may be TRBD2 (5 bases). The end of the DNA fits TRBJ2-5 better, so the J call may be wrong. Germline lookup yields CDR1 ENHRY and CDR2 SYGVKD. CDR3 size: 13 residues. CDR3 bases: TGTGCCACTAGCACAGCCAATCAAGGGACCCAGTACTTC. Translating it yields CATSTANQGTQYF.

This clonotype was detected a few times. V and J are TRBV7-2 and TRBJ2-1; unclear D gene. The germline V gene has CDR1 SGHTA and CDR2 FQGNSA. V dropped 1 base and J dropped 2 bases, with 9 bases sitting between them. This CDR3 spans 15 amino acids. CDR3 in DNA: TGTGCCAGCAGCTTAGGTCCTACAGCCTACAATGAGCAGTTCTTC. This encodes CASSLGPTAYNEQFF.

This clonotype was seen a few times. CDR3 protein: CASSYSTLAELYEQYF. As DNA, the CDR3 is TGTGCCAGCAGTTACTCAACACTAGCGGAGTTATACGAGCAGTACTTC. The rearrangement joins TRBV6-6 to TRBJ2-7; 8 bases are shared with TRBD2. The V segment lost 0 bases and the J segment 4 bases; nucleotides outside the gene matches: 8. Germline lookup yields CDR1 MNHNY and CDR2 SVGAGI (reference sequence). The length of the CDR3 is 16 residues.

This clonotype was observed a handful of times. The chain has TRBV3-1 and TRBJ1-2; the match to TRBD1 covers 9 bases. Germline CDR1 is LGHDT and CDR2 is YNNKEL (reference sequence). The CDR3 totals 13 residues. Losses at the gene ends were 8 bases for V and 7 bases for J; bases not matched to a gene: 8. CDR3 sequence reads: CASGTGMTGGYTF. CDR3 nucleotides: TGTGCCAGCGGGACAGGGATGACCGGTGGCTACACCTTC.

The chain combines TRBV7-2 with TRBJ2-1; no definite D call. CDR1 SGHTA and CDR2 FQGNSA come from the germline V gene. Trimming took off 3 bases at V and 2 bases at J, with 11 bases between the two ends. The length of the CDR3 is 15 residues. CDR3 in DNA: TGTGCCAGCAGCTTCCCTATTGTCGCCTACAATGAGCAGTTCTTC. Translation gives CASSFPIVAYNEQFF.

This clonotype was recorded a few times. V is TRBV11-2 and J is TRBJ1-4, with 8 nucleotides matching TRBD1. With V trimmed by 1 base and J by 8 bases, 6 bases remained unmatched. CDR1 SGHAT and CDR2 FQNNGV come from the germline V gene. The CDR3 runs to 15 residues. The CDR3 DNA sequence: TGTGCCAGCAGCTTAGCGGGACAGGTTAACGAAAAACTGTTTTTT. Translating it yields CASSLAGQVNEKLFF.

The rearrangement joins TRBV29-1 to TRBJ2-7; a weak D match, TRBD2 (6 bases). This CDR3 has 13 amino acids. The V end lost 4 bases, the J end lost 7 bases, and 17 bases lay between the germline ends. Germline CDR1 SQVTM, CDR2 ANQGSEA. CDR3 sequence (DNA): TGCAGCGTTGCCGGGGGATTAACTAATGAGCAGTACTTC. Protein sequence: CSVAGGLTNEQYF.